A selection of T cell receptor beta chains follows, all from one sample in a study of blood T cell repertoires in COVID-19. Clones were read by immunoSEQ multiplex PCR, and TCRdb kept only the in-frame ones, dropping some. The table records roughly 380,000 clones, roughly 77% of them present only once. Sequencing input: peripheral blood. The receptors shown here come from a human donor with acute or convalescent COVID-19. The donor label of this sample is uncertain. Each CDR3 is given with its conserved first and last residue. D genes are given only for firm matches. The size entry is marked missing in some rows and otherwise reads once, few, many or a size class.

>TRBD1|few|TRBV15|TRBJ1-3
TGTGCCACCAGCAGAGATACAGGGGGCGTTGGAAACACCATATATTTT
CATSRDTGGVGNTIYF
>TRBD1|-|TRBV29-1|TRBJ2-5
TGCAGCGTTGGTACAGGGGGTAGGGAGACCCAGTACTTC
CSVGTGGRETQYF
>TRBD1|-|TRBV29-1|TRBJ2-7
TGCAGCGTTGTCCCAGGGGGCGCCGCGGTTGAGCAGTACTTC
CSVVPGGAAVEQYF
>-|-|TRBV24-1|TRBJ2-1
TGTGCCACCAGTGATCCGTCAGGGGGGCAATACAATGAGCAGTTCTTC
CATSDPSGGQYNEQFF
>-|few|TRBV19|TRBJ1-1
TGTGCCAGTAGTAAAAGAAACAGGGTTACTGAAGCTTTCTTT
CASSKRNRVTEAFF
>-|few|TRBV2|TRBJ2-1
TGTGCCAGCAGTGACGAAGCTTCGTCCTCCTACAATGAGCAGTTCTTC
CASSDEASSSYNEQFF
>TRBD1|-|TRBV7-9|TRBJ1-2
TGTGCCAGCAGATACCGGACAGGGGATGGCTACACCTTC
CASRYRTGDGYTF
>-|-|TRBV19|TRBJ1-5
TGTGCCAGTAGTCCGCAGGGGCGTCGGGAAAATCAGCCCCAGCATTTT
CASSPQGRRENQPQHF
>TRBD1|-|TRBV15|TRBJ1-2
TGTGCCACCAGCAGATTACCTGGACAGGCACACTATGGCTACACCTTC
CATSRLPGQAHYGYTF
>-|few|TRBV12-3/TRBV12-4|TRBJ1-1
TGTGCCAGCAGTTTTTTTAGCCCCACTGAAGCTTTCTTT
CASSFFSPTEAFF
>-|-|TRBV5-1|TRBJ1-3
TGCGCCAGCAGCTTGGCCGAGTCAAGGCAGGCAAGAGGAAACACCATATATTTT
CASSLAESRQARGNTIYF
>-|once|TRBV2|TRBJ1-6
TGTGCCAGCTTCAGGCAGGGTGGTTCACCCCTCCACTTT
CASFRQGGSPLHF
>-|-|TRBV2|TRBJ1-2
TGTGCCAGCAGTGAATGGGACTTGAGCTACACCTTC
CASSEWDLSYTF
>-|-|TRBV7-9|TRBJ1-3
TGTGCCACGAGGAGTTCCGGAAACACCATATATTTT
CATRSSGNTIYF
>-|few|TRBV24-1|TRBJ2-5
TGTGCCACCAGTGCTGGAGCTGCGAGTCGGGAGACCCAGTACTTC
CATSAGAASRETQYF
>-|-|TRBV18|TRBJ2-2
TGTGCCAGCTCACCGGTAACTATGAACACCGGGGAGCTGTTTTTT
CASSPVTMNTGELFF
>-|-|TRBV5-1|TRBJ2-2
TGCGCCAGCAGCTTGGAAGGGGTAGAGGTGGTCGGGGAGCTGTTTTTT
CASSLEGVEVVGELFF
>TRBD1|-|TRBV4-1|TRBJ1-2
TGCGCCAGCGGCCAAACAGGGGACGGCTATGGCTACACCTTC
CASGQTGDGYGYTF
>TRBD1|-|TRBV5-1|TRBJ1-2
TGCGCCAGCAGCTGGGGGCAGGGGGCGGACTATGGCTACACCTTC
CASSWGQGADYGYTF
>-|-|TRBV5-4|TRBJ2-2
TGTGCCAGCAGCTTCGGTTACGCCGGGGAGCTGTTTTTT
CASSFGYAGELFF
>-|-|TRBV5-4|TRBJ1-5
TGTGCCAGCAGCTTAGCAACAGGATCGGAAAGCAATCAGCCCCAGCATTTT
CASSLATGSESNQPQHF
>TRBD1|-|TRBV19|TRBJ2-7
TGTGCCAGTGCCTTTGCACAGGGGAGCTACGAGCAGTACTTC
CASAFAQGSYEQYF
>-|-|TRBV28|TRBJ1-2
TGTGCCAGCAGCGGACAAAACTATGGCTACACCTTC
CASSGQNYGYTF
>TRBD2|-|TRBV15|TRBJ2-3
TGTGCCACCAGGCAGCGGGGGGGCGCGGATACGCAGTATTTT
CATRQRGGADTQYF
>-|-|TRBV20-1|TRBJ1-3
TGCAGTGCTAGCGCTGGAAACACCATATATTTT
CSASAGNTIYF
>-|once|TRBV6-5|TRBJ1-2
TGTGCCAGCAGAAGAGGCGGTTCTAACTATGGCTACACCTTC
CASRRGGSNYGYTF
>-|-|TRBV6-5|TRBJ1-2
TGTGCCAGCAGTTACTCCGGGGGGAACTATGGCTACACCTTC
CASSYSGGNYGYTF
>-|-|TRBV2|TRBJ1-3
TGTGCCAGCACAGCTGGAAACACCATATATTTT
CASTAGNTIYF
>-|-|TRBV30|TRBJ1-5
TGTGCCTGGGGGGAAGACAGGTTCAATCAGCCCCAGCATTTT
CAWGEDRFNQPQHF
>-|-|TRBV7-2|TRBJ1-1
TGTGCCAGCAGCTTCTTCACTGAAGCTTTCTTT
CASSFFTEAFF
>TRBD1|-|TRBV11-2|TRBJ2-7
TGTGCCAGCAGCTTAGTGGGGACAGGGGGTTACGAGCAGTACTTC
CASSLVGTGGYEQYF
>-|-|TRBV5-6|TRBJ2-1
TGTGCCAGCAGCTTGGCCCGGGGGACTTACAATGAGCAGTTCTTC
CASSLARGTYNEQFF
>TRBD1|-|TRBV11-2|TRBJ2-7
TGTGCCAGCAATGGGCCGGGACAGGGAGCATACGAGCAGTACTTC
CASNGPGQGAYEQYF
>TRBD1|-|TRBV3-1/TRBV3-2|TRBJ1-6
TGTGCCAGCAGCCATACTGGGACAGGGGGATACTCACCCCTCCACTTT
CASSHTGTGGYSPLHF
>TRBD1|-|TRBV18|TRBJ1-6
TGTGCCAGCTCACCGAGGACAGGATCCAGGACACCCCTCCACTTT
CASSPRTGSRTPLHF
>-|-|TRBV2|TRBJ1-1
TGTGCCAGCAACGTGGGGCAAAACACTGAAGCTTTCTTT
CASNVGQNTEAFF
>TRBD2|-|TRBV18|TRBJ2-3
TGTGCCAGCTCACCTCGGCTAGCGGGGCACACAGATACGCAGTATTTT
CASSPRLAGHTDTQYF
>-|-|TRBV5-5|TRBJ2-7
TGTGCCAGCAGCTTGCAACAGGGCTACGAGCAGTACTTC
CASSLQQGYEQYF
>-|once|TRBV7-9|TRBJ2-7
TGTGCCAGCAGCTTCGACGGGGGGCACTACGAGCAGTACTTC
CASSFDGGHYEQYF
>TRBD1|few|TRBV7-2|TRBJ2-2
TGTGCCAGCAGTCTTCGGACAGGGAACACCGGGGAGCTGTTTTTT
CASSLRTGNTGELFF
>-|large|TRBV5-6|TRBJ1-2
TGTGCCAGCAGCTTGTTCCGGAGGTATGGCTACACCTTC
CASSLFRRYGYTF
>TRBD2|-|TRBV10-2|TRBJ2-7
TGCGCCAGCAGTCTTGCGGGAGCCTACGAGCAGTACTTC
CASSLAGAYEQYF
>TRBD1|-|TRBV2|TRBJ1-5
TGTGCCAGCAGCGATCCTGGGACAGAAAACATTAACTTCTATAGCAATCAGCCCCAGCATTTT
CASSDPGTENINFYSNQPQHF
>TRBD2|once|TRBV27|TRBJ2-1
TGTGCCAGCAGTTTATTAGGGGGGAGCGGGAGGGTCCATGAGCAGTTCTTC
CASSLLGGSGRVHEQFF
>-|-|TRBV18|TRBJ2-1
TGTGCCAGCTCACAAAGCCTCGAGCAGTTCTTC
CASSQSLEQFF
>-|-|TRBV27|TRBJ2-7
TGTGCCAGCAGTCCTTACCCGGCCAGGGGATACGAGCAGTACTTC
CASSPYPARGYEQYF
>-|-|TRBV10-3|TRBJ1-2
TGTGCCATCAGCCAGGGCAGCTATGGCTACACCTTC
CAISQGSYGYTF
>-|-|TRBV10-3|TRBJ1-6
TGTGCCATCAGTGAGGAGGGCTCCCTTAATTCACCCCTCCACTTT
CAISEEGSLNSPLHF
>TRBD2|-|TRBV27|TRBJ2-5
TGTGCCAGCAGTTCCATTAGCGGGGTGGTGGAGACCCAGTACTTC
CASSSISGVVETQYF